This T cell receptor beta chain was identified in a study of blood T cell repertoires in COVID-19. Study background: From the United States, Italy and Spain came samples of acute and convalescent COVID-19. PBMCs, B-cell-depleted T cells, or T cells provided the cDNA or gDNA that made up the material.

This CDR3 region has 15 residues. Trimming pared 2 bases from V and 0 bases from J, leaving 11 bases between. Germline V gene data show CDR1 as SGHTA and CDR2 as FQGTGA. Original data processing: Amplification of reference gene primers was used by the study to estimate nucleated cell counts. Assay used: immunoSEQ multiplex PCR; TCRdb lists only in-frame clones, some missing. That table gives V, J and clone size, and the DNA gave D and trimming. This table has more than 65,000 clones, approximately 88% appearing once. The chain is built from TRBV7-3 and TRBJ2-7; TRBD1 might be the D (5 bases). The receptor's source is a human donor in a cohort sampled during active COVID-19. Sequencing input: peripheral blood. The CDR3 nucleotides are TGTGCCAGCAGCTTAGGGGCAGGGCTCTCCTACGAGCAGTACTTC. Translating it yields CASSLGAGLSYEQYF.